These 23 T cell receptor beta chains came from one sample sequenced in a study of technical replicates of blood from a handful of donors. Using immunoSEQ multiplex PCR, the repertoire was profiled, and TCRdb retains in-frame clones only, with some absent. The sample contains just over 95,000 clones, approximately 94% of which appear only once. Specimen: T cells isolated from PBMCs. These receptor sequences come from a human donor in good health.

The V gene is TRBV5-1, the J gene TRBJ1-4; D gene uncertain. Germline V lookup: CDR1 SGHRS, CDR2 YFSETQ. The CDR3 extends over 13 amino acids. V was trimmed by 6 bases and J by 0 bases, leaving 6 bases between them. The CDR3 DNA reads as TGCGCCAGCACCGGTGCAACTAATGAAAAACTGTTTTTT. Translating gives CASTGATNEKLFF.

In DNA, the CDR3 is TGCGCCAGCAGCCCCGCTAGCGCTAGTGAGCAGTTCTTC. It encodes CASSPASASEQFF. V gene TRBV4-1 combines with J gene TRBJ2-1; a possible D gene is TRBD2 (6 bases). Germline-derived CDR1 and CDR2 are MGHRA and YSYEKL. Trimming took off 4 bases at V and 9 bases at J, with 13 bases between the two ends. CDR3 length: 13 residues.

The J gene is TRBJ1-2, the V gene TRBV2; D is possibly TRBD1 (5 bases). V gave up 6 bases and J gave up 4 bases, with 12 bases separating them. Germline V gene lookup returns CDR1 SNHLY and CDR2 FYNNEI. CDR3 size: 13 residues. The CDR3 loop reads CASSLGGGYGYTF. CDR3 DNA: TGTGCCAGCAGCCTCGGGGGGGGCTATGGCTACACCTTC.

The CDR3 protein is CASGWDISTEAFF. Here the CDR3 DNA reads TGTGCTAGTGGTTGGGACATTAGCACTGAAGCTTTCTTT. This sequence joins TRBV12-5 and TRBJ1-1; TRBD1 might be the D (6 bases). V was shortened by 4 bases and J by 4 bases, with 10 bases between the two germline ends. Per germline, CDR1 LGHNT and CDR2 FRNRAP. The CDR3 contains 13 residues.

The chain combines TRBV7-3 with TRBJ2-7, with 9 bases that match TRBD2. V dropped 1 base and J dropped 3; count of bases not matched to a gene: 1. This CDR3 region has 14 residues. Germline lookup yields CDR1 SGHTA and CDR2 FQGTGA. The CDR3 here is CASSLSSGSYEQYF. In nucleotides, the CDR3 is TGTGCCAGCAGCTTAAGTAGCGGGAGCTACGAGCAGTACTTC.

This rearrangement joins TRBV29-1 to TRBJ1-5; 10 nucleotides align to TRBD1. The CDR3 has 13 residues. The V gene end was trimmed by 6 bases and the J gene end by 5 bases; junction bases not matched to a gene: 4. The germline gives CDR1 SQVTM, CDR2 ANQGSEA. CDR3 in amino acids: CSVGTGVDQPQHF. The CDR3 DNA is TGCAGCGTGGGGACAGGGGTGGATCAGCCCCAGCATTTT.

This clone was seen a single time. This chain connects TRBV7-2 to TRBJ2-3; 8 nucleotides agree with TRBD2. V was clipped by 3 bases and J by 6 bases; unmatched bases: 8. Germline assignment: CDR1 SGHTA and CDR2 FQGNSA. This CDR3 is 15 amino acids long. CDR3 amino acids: CASSFSQRERDTQYF. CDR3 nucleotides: TGTGCCAGCAGCTTTAGCCAGCGGGAGAGGGATACGCAGTATTTT. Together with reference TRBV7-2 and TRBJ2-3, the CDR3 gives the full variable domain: GAGVSQSPSNKVTEKGKDVELRCDPISGHTALYWYRQSLGQGLEFLIYFQGNSAPDKSGLPSDRFSAERTGGSVSTLTIQRTQQEDSAVYLCASSFSQRERDTQYFGPGTRLTVL.

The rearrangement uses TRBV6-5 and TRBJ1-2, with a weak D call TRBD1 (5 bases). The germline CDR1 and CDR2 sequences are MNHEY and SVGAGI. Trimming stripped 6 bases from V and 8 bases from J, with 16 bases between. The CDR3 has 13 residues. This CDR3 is CASRDQGLGGYTF. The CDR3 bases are TGTGCCAGCAGGGACCAGGGCCTGGGAGGCTACACCTTC.

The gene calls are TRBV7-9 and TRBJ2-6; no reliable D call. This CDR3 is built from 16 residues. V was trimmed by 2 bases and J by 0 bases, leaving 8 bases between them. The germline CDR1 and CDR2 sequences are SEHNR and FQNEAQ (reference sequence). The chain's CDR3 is CASSLILISGANVLTF. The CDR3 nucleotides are TGTGCCAGCAGCTTAATTCTTATCTCTGGGGCCAACGTCCTGACTTTC.

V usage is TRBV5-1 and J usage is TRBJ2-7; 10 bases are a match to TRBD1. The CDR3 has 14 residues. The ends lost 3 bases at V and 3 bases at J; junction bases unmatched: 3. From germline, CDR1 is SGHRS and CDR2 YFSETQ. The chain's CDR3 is CASSSRTGGYEQYF. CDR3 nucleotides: TGCGCCAGCAGCTCAAGGACAGGGGGCTACGAGCAGTACTTC.

CDR3 amino acids: CASNLQGGTEAFF. CDR3 nucleotides: TGTGCCAGCAACCTACAGGGGGGCACTGAAGCTTTCTTT. V gene TRBV6-1 combines with J gene TRBJ1-1; 8 nucleotides line up with TRBD1. J was trimmed by 4 bases and V by 7 bases; bases with no gene match: 5. The CDR3 spans 13 residues. Germline assignment: CDR1 MNHNS and CDR2 SASEGT.

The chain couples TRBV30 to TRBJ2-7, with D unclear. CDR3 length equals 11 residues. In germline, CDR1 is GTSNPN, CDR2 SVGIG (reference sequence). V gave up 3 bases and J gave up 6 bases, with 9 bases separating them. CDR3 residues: CAWSVTSEQYF. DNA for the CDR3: TGTGCCTGGAGCGTGACAAGCGAGCAGTACTTC.

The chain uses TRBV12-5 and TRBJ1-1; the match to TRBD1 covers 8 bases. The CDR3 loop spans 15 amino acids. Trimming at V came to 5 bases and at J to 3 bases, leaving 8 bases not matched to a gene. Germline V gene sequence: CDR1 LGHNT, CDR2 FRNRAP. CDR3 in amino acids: CASGRVSTGDTEAFF. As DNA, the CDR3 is TGTGCTAGTGGTCGCGTCTCGACAGGGGACACTGAAGCTTTCTTT.

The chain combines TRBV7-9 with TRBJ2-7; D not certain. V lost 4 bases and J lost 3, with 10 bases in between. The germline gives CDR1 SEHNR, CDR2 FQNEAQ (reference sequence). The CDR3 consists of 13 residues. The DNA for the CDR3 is TGTGCCAGCAGCTCCCCTAGTTTCTACGAGCAGTACTTC. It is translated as CASSSPSFYEQYF.

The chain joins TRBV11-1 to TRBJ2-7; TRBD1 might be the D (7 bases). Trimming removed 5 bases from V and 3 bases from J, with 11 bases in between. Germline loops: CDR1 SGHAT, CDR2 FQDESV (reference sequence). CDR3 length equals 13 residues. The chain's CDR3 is CASSPGGLYEQYF. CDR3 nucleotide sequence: TGTGCCAGCAGCCCAGGGGGACTCTACGAGCAGTACTTC.

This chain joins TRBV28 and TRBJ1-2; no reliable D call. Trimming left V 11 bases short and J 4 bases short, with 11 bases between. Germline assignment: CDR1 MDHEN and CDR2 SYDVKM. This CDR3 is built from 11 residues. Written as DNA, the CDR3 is TGTGCCGGAAGTGGGCCCTATGGCTACACCTTC. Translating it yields CAGSGPYGYTF.

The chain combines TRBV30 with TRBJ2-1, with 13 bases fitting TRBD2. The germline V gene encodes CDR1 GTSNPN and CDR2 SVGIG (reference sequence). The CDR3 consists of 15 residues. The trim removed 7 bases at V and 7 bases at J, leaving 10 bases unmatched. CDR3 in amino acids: CASTGLAGVWNEQFF. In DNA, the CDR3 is TGTGCCTCCACAGGACTAGCGGGAGTCTGGAATGAGCAGTTCTTC.

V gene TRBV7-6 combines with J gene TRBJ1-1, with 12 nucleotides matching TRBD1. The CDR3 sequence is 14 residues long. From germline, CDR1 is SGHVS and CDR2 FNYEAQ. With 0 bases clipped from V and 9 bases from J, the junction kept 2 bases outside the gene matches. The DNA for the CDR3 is TGTGCCAGCAGCTTAGCAGGGACAGGGGGCCAAGCTTTCTTT. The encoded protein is CASSLAGTGGQAFF.

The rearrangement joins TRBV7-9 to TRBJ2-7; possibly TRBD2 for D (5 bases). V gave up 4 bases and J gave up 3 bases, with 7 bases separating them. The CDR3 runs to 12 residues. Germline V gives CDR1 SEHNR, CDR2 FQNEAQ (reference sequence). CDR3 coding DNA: TGTGCCAGCAGCTATGACTACTACGAGCAGTACTTC. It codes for CASSYDYYEQYF.

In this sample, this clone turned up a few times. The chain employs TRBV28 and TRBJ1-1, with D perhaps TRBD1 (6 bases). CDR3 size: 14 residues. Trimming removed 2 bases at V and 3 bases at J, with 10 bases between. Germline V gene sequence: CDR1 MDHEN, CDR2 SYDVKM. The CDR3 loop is CASSLPHRDTEAFF. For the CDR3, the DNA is TGTGCCAGCAGTTTACCGCACAGGGACACTGAAGCTTTCTTT.

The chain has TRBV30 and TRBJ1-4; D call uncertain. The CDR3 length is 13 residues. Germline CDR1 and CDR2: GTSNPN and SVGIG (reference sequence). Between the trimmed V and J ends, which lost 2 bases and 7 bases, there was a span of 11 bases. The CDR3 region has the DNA TGTGCCTGGAGTCGAACGACGGGTGAAAAACTGTTTTTT. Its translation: CAWSRTTGEKLFF. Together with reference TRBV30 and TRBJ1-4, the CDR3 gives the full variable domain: SQTIHQWPATLVQPVGSPLSLECTVEGTSNPNLYWYRQAAGRGLQLLFYSVGIGQISSEVPQNLSASRPQDRQFILSSKKLLLSDSGFYLCAWSRTTGEKLFFGSGTQLSVL.

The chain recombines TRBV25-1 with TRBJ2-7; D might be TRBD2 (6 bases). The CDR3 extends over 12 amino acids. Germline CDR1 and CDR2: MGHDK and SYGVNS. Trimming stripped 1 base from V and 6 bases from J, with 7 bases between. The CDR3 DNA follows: TGTGCCAGCAGTGAATTCGGGGGCGAGCAGTACTTC. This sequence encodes CASSEFGGEQYF.

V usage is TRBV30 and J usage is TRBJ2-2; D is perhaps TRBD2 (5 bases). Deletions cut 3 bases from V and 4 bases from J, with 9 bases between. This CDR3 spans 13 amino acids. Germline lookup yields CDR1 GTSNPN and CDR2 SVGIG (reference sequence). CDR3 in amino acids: CAWRRVSTGELFF. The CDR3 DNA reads TGTGCCTGGAGGCGGGTCAGCACCGGGGAGCTGTTTTTT.